The clone carrying this T cell receptor (beta chain) came up once. The data stem from a study of CD8+ T cells in alopecia areata. Study as a whole: Treatment of the treated patients consisted of oral tofacitinib, 5 to 10 mg twice daily. Tofacitinib treatment spanned 6 to 18 months, with 6 months off drug afterward.

The CDR3 totals 15 residues. Germline V gene data show CDR1 as GTSNPN and CDR2 as SVGIG (reference sequence). V gave up 2 bases and J gave up 5 bases; unmatched junction bases: 7. RNA, once extracted, was reverse transcribed into cDNA for use as the sequencing template. Clones were sequenced by immunoSEQ multiplex PCR, and TCRdb holds only the in-frame ones, with some missing. The table includes 120,000 or so clones, roughly two fifths detected once. The specimen sequenced was CD4+ T cells sorted from blood. This chain links TRBV30 with TRBJ2-5; 11 nucleotides line up with TRBD2. This TCR was sampled from a human donor with alopecia areata. CDR3 coding DNA: TGTGCCTGGAGTCCACTAGCGGGAGCAGCGGAGACCCAGTACTTC. As protein: CAWSPLAGAAETQYF.